The source of this TCR beta chain is a study of blood T cell repertoires in COVID-19. Whole-study context: The United States, Italy and Spain provided the acute and convalescent COVID-19 samples. PBMCs, B-cell-depleted T cells, or T cells were the source of the cDNA or gDNA that made up the material.

Original methodology: It was from reference gene primer amplification that nucleated cell counts were estimated. Measured with immunoSEQ multiplex PCR; TCRdb has only the in-frame clones, and not every one. D and trimming come from the DNA, and the V and J calls and clone size come from that table. The table lists 35,000 to 50,000 clones, 80% to 90% of them singletons, with 5.5% to 6.5% in the top ten. Germline CDR1 is MNHNY and CDR2 is SVGAGI (reference sequence). The CDR3 extends over 14 amino acids. The ends lost 5 bases at V and 2 bases at J; junction bases unmatched: 4. The sequence was collected from a woman of 80 years or more with acute or convalescent COVID-19. Sequencing input: peripheral blood. The V call is TRBV6-6, the J call TRBJ2-7; 9 bases align to TRBD2. This CDR3 reads CASSRLAATYEQYF. The DNA for the CDR3 is TGTGCCAGCAGTCGACTAGCGGCAACCTACGAGCAGTACTTC.